This T cell receptor beta chain was obtained from a study of blood T cell repertoires in COVID-19 (dated by TCRdb to 2018 to 2021). In terms of the full investigation: The collaborator samples originated in the United States, Italy and Spain and spanned the acute and convalescent phases of COVID-19. The dataset comprised deeply sampled blood TCRbeta repertoires from subjects exposed to, actively infected with, or recovered from COVID-19. The repertoires were released in a freely available public database intended as a resource for research on the immune response to SARS-CoV-2. Samples came from the ongoing ImmuneRACE study (first 160 participants) plus 1,254 subjects from 6 global collaborators. Where available, HLA class I and class II types were taken from metadata supplied by the sample provider and were not determined by assay-based typing. A de-identified subject ID, COVID-19 status, age in years and sex were almost always included in the sample metadata. The prospective study material was composed of cDNA or gDNA derived from T cells, B-cell-depleted T cells, or PBMCs. General study outcomes and caveats: Clinical and demographic metadata were provided uncurated, with the amount varying by source and participant.

The CDR3 sequence holds 15 residues, the cysteine and phenylalanine included. Left in the record is the CDR3 DNA by itself, 45 bases read in frame from the first base. CDR1 and CDR2, per the germline V gene, are SGDLS and YYNGEE. The V end loses 0 bases and the J end loses 1 base, and a stretch of 10 bases separates them. Collaborating institutions collected whole blood in K2EDTA tubes following their own protocols. For TCRbeta analysis, collaborators shipped samples in one of three forms: frozen whole blood, isolated PBMCs, or DNA extracted from either of those sample types. TCRbeta CDR3 regions were amplified from genomic DNA using the immunoSEQ Assay, a bias-controlled multiplex PCR. From the authors' description of their analysis: The number of nucleated cells in each sample was estimated by amplification of reference gene primers within the assay. To quantify the absolute abundance of each unique TCRbeta CDR3 rearrangement, sequence reads were collapsed and filtered. For each sample, productive Simpson clonality was calculated as the square root of Simpson's diversity index across productive rearrangements. Sourced from immuneACCESS, this table was stored by TCRdb with only in-frame sequences that have V and J called. A share of the clones is absent; for the studies checked, an unresolved V gene accounts for under half, and the remainder has no known explanation. D and trimming come from the DNA, and the V and J calls and clone size come from that table. The sample table contains about 44,000 clones; only one count was recorded for roughly 84% of them. Of the sample, 4.2% is held by the ten largest clones.

Concerning this clone itself: It lacks a known antigen. No per-base quality is available; no much larger clone lies one base away.

The V and J genes are TRBV9 and TRBJ1-1; matching of 6 bases hints at TRBD1 as the D gene. The sequenced sample consisted of peripheral blood. The TCR was taken from a woman between 70 and 85 years old with acute or convalescent COVID-19. The DNA sequence is given as TGTGCCAGCAGCGTAGCGGACAGAAAGAACACTGAAGCTTTCTTT. It is translated as CASSVADRKNTEAFF. With all but the CDR3 taken from the reference TRBV9 and TRBJ1-1 genes, the full variable domain is: DSGVTQTPKHLITATGQRVTLRCSPRSGDLSVYWYQQSLDQGLQFLIQYYNGEERAKGNILERFSAQQFPDLHSELNLSSLELGDSALYFCASSVADRKNTEAFFGQGTRLTVV.